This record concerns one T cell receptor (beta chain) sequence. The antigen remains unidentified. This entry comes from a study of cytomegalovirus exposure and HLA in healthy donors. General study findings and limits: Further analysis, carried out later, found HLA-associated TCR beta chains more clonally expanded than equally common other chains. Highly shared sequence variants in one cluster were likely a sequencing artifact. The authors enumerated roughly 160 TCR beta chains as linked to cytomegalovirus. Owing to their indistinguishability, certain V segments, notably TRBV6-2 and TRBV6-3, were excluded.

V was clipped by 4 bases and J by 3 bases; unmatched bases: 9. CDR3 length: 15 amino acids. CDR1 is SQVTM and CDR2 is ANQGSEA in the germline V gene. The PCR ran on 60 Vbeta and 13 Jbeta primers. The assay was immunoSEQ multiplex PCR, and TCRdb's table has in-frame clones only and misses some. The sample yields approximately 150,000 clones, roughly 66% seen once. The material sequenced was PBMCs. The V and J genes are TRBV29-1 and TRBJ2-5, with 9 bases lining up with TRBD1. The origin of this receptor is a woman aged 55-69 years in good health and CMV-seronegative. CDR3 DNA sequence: TGCAGCGTTGGGTCACAGGGGGCTCTCGAAGAGACCCAGTACTTC. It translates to CSVGSQGALEETQYF.